The 17 T cell receptor beta chains in this list originate from one sample, sequenced in a study of cytomegalovirus exposure and HLA in healthy donors. It was with 60 Vbeta and 13 Jbeta primers that the PCR ran. Assay used: immunoSEQ multiplex PCR; TCRdb lists only in-frame clones, some missing. The sample gives more than 90,000 clones, roughly three quarters of which show up once; about 4.3% is in the top ten. The sample comprised PBMCs. The source is a man between 35 and 55 years old in good health and CMV-seronegative.

The V call is TRBV9, the J call TRBJ1-1; D remains unclear. The CDR3 runs to 13 residues. Trimming left V 0 bases short and J 11 bases short, with 14 bases between. Germline V CDR1 and CDR2: SGDLS, YYNGEE. The CDR3 nucleotides are TGTGCCAGCAGCGTAGCTCCGGGGAGTACGGCTTTCTTT. The encoded protein is CASSVAPGSTAFF.

The V gene is TRBV28, the J gene TRBJ2-7, with D possibly TRBD2 on 6 matching bases. Germline CDR1 and CDR2: MDHEN and SYDVKM. The CDR3 consists of 12 residues. The V and J ends lost 5 bases and 7 bases respectively, with 12 bases between them. In nucleotides, the CDR3 is TGTGCCAGCAGTCCATCCCGGGGGGAGCAGTACGTC. Its protein product is CASSPSRGEQYV.

V usage is TRBV28 and J usage is TRBJ2-3; 11 bases align to TRBD2. Germline values: CDR1 MDHEN, CDR2 SYDVKM. The CDR3 runs 14 residues. Germline trimming cut 7 bases from V and 2 bases from J; bases unmatched to any gene: 2. The CDR3 DNA sequence: TGTGCCAGCAAGGGACTAGCGGCCACAGATACGCAGTATTTT. The encoded protein is CASKGLAATDTQYF.

The genes are TRBV18 and TRBJ2-5; 10 bases match TRBD1. The V gene end was trimmed by 1 base and the J gene end by 10 bases; junction bases not matched to a gene: 15. Germline assignment: CDR1 KGHSH and CDR2 LQKENI. The CDR3 consists of 17 residues. CDR3 sequence (DNA): TGTGCCAGCTCACCACTTCCCCCCCGGGACAGGGGAGTGGACCAGTACTTC. It codes for CASSPLPPRDRGVDQYF.

The rearrangement uses TRBV25-1 and TRBJ2-3; 8 bases are a match to TRBD2. The CDR3 covers 17 residues. CDR1 is MGHDK and CDR2 is SYGVNS in the germline V gene. V trimming: 2 bases; J trimming: 0 bases; junction bases outside the gene matches: 7. The CDR3 protein is CASSESGGPPSTDTQYF. CDR3 coding DNA: TGTGCCAGCAGTGAAAGCGGGGGCCCTCCAAGCACAGATACGCAGTATTTT.

For this clone: The junction shows a germline mismatch at one end, possibly a read error. CDR3 protein: CASSTPGGHPRF. As DNA, the CDR3 is TGTGCCAGCAGCACTCCCGGTGGACATCCTCGTTTT. The genes are TRBV7-2 and TRBJ1-6, with D perhaps TRBD1 (5 bases). Germline V CDR1 and CDR2: SGHTA, FQGNSA. This CDR3 comprises 12 residues.

The chain combines TRBV5-1 with TRBJ2-1, with 11 bases matching TRBD2. The V gene's germline CDR1 is SGHRS and CDR2 YFSETQ. V was pared by 3 bases and J by 8 bases, with 7 bases of the junction left unmatched. The CDR3 runs to 15 residues. The CDR3 DNA follows: TGCGCCAGCAGCTCTCTTAGCGGGGGGGCCGATGAGCAGTTCTTC. Amino acids: CASSSLSGGADEQFF.

This chain links TRBV6-1 with TRBJ2-7; 9 nucleotides match TRBD1. The CDR3 is made up of 15 amino acids. Germline CDR1 MNHNS, CDR2 SASEGT. The V and J ends lost 8 bases and 1 base, in that order; junction bases with no gene match: 9. Written as DNA, the CDR3 is TGTGCCAGCCCCCCCCCGGGACAGGGTTCCTACGAGCAGTACTTC. Amino acids: CASPPPGQGSYEQYF.

This chain connects TRBV5-1 to TRBJ2-7, with 9 bases that match TRBD1. Germline CDR1 is SGHRS and CDR2 is YFSETQ. The V gene end was trimmed by 4 bases and the J gene end by 6 bases; junction bases not matched to a gene: 5. The CDR3 covers 13 residues. The CDR3 region has the DNA TGCGCCAGCAGCAGGGGGGGACAGGGCGAGCAGTACGTC. The encoded protein is CASSRGGQGEQYV.

V and J are TRBV27 and TRBJ1-6, with D possibly matching TRBD1 (5 bases). This CDR3 has 14 amino acids. The V gene lost 2 bases and the J gene lost 7 bases, with 9 bases spanning the gap. From germline, CDR1 is MNHEY and CDR2 SMNVEV (reference sequence). The CDR3 DNA reads as TGTGCCAGCAGTTTAGGGGGGAGGAATTCACCCCTCCACTTT. As protein: CASSLGGRNSPLHF.

The V call is TRBV28, the J call TRBJ2-3; a weak D match, TRBD2 (7 bases). Germline CDR1 is MDHEN and CDR2 is SYDVKM. The CDR3 runs to 14 residues. V lost 3 bases, J lost 6 bases, and 13 bases lay in between. For the CDR3, the DNA is TGTGCCAGCAGTTTGGCAGGGGAGGGGGATACGCAGTATTTT. Residues: CASSLAGEGDTQYF.

The chain is built from TRBV29-1 and TRBJ1-2; TRBD1 matches 9 bases. V lost 6 bases, J lost 6 bases, and 8 bases stayed unmatched. Germline V gene data show CDR1 as SQVTM and CDR2 as ANQGSEA. This CDR3 comprises 13 residues. In DNA, the CDR3 is TGCAGCGTGGAATGGGACAGGGTAAATGGCTACACCTTC. The encoded protein is CSVEWDRVNGYTF.

The chain combines TRBV25-1 with TRBJ1-2; perhaps TRBD1 as D (5 bases). With 2 bases removed from V and 3 bases from J, the gap between germline ends came to 10 bases. Germline V CDR1 and CDR2: MGHDK, SYGVNS. There are 14 residues in the CDR3. CDR3 DNA: TGTGCCAGCAGTGAAGGTCCCAGGGACTATGGCTACACCTTC. This gives the protein CASSEGPRDYGYTF.

This sequence joins TRBV10-3 and TRBJ2-7, with 13 bases fitting TRBD2. Trimming at V came to 1 base and at J to 3 bases, leaving 0 bases not matched to a gene. Germline CDR1 and CDR2: ENHRY and SYGVKD. The CDR3 contains 15 residues. CDR3 protein: CAISEWTSGGYEQYF. In DNA form, the CDR3 reads TGTGCCATCAGTGAGTGGACTAGCGGGGGCTACGAGCAGTACTTC.

V usage is TRBV5-6 and J usage is TRBJ2-7, with D unresolved. Trimming shortened V by 2 bases and J by 3 bases, and 9 bases separated the two germline ends. The CDR3 length is 13 residues. Germline CDR1 is SGHDT and CDR2 is YYEEEE. CDR3 protein: CASSFENYYEQYF. For the CDR3, the DNA is TGTGCCAGCAGCTTCGAGAATTACTACGAGCAGTACTTC.

The rearrangement links TRBV5-1 to TRBJ2-1, with 7 positions matching TRBD1. V was pared by 2 bases and J by 2 bases, with 1 base of the junction left unmatched. CDR1 is SGHRS, CDR2 YFSETQ, per germline. The CDR3 totals 14 residues. DNA for the CDR3: TGCGCCAGCAGCTTAGGGACAGCCTACAATGAGCAGTTCTTC. This codes for CASSLGTAYNEQFF.

The rearrangement uses TRBV4-2 and TRBJ2-5; 11 bases are a match to TRBD2. Germline V gives CDR1 LGHNA, CDR2 YNFKEQ. J lost 2 bases, V lost 0 bases, and 8 bases had no gene match. This CDR3 is built from 18 residues. This chain's CDR3 is CASSQDRPSGGSQETQYF. As DNA, the CDR3 is TGTGCCAGCAGCCAAGATCGGCCTAGCGGGGGGAGTCAAGAGACCCAGTACTTC.